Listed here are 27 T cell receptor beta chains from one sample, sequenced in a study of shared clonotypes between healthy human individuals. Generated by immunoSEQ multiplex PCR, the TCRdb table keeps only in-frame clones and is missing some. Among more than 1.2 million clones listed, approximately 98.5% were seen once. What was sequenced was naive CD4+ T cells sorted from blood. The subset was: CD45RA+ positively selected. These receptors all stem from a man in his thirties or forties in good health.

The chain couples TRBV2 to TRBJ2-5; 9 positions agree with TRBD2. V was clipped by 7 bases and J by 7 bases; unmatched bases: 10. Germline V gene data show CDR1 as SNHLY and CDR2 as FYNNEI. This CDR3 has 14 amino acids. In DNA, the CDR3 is TGTGCCAGCAAACAACGGTCACTAGCGGGGACCCAGTACTTC. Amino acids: CASKQRSLAGTQYF.

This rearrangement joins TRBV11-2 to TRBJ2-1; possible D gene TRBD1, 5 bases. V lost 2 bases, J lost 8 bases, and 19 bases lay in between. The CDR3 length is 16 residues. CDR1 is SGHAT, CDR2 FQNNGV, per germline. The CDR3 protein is CASSLFLRQPQYEQFF. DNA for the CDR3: TGTGCCAGCAGCTTATTCTTACGACAGCCACAATATGAGCAGTTCTTC.

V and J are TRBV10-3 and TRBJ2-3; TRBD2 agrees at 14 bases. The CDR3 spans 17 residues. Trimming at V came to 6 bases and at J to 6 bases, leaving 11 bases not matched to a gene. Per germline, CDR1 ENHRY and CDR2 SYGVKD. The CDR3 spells CAIRRLGTSGSIDTQYF. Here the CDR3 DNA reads TGTGCCATCAGAAGACTGGGGACTAGCGGGAGTATTGATACGCAGTATTTT.

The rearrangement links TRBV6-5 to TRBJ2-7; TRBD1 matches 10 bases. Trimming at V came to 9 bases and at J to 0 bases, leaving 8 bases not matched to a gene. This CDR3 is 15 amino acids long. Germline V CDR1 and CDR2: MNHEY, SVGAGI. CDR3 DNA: TGTGCCAGTACACGGGACAGGGGATCCTCCTACGAGCAGTACTTC. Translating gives CASTRDRGSSYEQYF.

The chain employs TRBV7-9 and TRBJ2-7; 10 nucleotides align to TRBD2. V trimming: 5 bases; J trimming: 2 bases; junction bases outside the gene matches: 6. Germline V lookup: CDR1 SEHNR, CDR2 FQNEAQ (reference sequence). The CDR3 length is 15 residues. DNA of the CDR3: TGTGCCAGCAGCCCTTGGACTAGCGGTGCCTACGAGCAGTACTTC. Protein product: CASSPWTSGAYEQYF.

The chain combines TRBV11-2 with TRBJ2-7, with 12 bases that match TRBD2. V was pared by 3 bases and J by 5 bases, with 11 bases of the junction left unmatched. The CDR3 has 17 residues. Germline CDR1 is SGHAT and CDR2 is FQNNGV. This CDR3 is CASSFRLAGGPLDEQYF. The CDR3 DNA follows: TGTGCCAGCAGCTTCAGGCTAGCGGGAGGGCCGTTAGACGAGCAGTACTTC.

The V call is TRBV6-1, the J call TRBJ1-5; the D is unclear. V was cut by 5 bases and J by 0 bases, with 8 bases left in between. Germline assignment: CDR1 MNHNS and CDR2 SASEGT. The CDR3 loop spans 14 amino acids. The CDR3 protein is CASSTYYSNQPQHF. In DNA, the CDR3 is TGTGCCAGCAGTACCTATTATAGCAATCAGCCCCAGCATTTT.

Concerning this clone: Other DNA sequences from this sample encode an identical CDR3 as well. The CDR3 coding sequence is TGCGCCAGCAGCTTGGGGAGAGGGGGCTACGAGCAGTACTTC. It yields the protein CASSLGRGGYEQYF. The gene calls are TRBV5-1 and TRBJ2-7, with D possibly being TRBD1 (6 bases). The CDR3 is made up of 14 amino acids. V lost 0 bases to trimming and J lost 3 bases, with 10 bases between them. Germline values: CDR1 SGHRS, CDR2 YFSETQ.

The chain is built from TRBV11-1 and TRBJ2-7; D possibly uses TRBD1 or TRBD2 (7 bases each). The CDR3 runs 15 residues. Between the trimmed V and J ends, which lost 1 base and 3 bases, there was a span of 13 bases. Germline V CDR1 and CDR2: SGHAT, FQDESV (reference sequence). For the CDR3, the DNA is TGTGCCAGCAGCTTAGGGGACAGCGGGAACTACGAGCAGTACTTC. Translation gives CASSLGDSGNYEQYF.

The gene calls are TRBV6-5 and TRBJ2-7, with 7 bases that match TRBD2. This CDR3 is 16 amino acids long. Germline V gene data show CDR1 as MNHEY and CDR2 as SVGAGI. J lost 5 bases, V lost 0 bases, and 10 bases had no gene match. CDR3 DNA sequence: TGTGCCAGCAGTTACTCGATCGGCGGGAGCCTTCACGAGCAGTACTTC. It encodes CASSYSIGGSLHEQYF.

DNA for the CDR3: TGTGCCAGCAGTCAGGGAGTTAACTATGGCTACACCTTC. As protein: CASSQGVNYGYTF. The genes are TRBV6-6 and TRBJ1-2; possibly TRBD1 for D (5 bases). Germline V CDR1 and CDR2: MNHNY, SVGAGI (reference sequence). V lost 5 bases and J lost 1, with 8 bases in between. CDR3 length: 13 amino acids.

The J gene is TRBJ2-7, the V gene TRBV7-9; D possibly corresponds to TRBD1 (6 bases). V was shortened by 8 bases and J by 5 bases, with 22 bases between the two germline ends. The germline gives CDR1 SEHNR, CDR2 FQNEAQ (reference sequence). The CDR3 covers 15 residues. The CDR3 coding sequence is TGTGCCAGCTCCCCAGGCCAGTACAGGGTCAACGAGCAGTACTTC. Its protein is CASSPGQYRVNEQYF. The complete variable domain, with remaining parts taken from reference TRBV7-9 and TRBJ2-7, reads DTGVSQNPRHKITKRGQNVTFRCDPISEHNRLYWYRQTLGQGPEFLTYFQNEAQLEKSRLLSDRFSAERPKGSFSTLEIQRTEQGDSAMYLCASSPGQYRVNEQYFGPGTRLTVT.

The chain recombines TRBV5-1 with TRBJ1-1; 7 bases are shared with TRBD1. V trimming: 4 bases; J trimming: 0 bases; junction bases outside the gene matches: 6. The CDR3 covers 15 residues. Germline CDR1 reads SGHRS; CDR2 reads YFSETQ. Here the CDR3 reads CASSRQGGLNTEAFF. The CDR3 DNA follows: TGCGCCAGCAGCCGTCAGGGGGGGCTGAACACTGAAGCTTTCTTT.

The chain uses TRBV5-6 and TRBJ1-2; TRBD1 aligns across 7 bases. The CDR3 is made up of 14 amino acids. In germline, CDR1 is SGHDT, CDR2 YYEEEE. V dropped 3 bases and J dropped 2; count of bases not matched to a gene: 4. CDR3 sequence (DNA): TGTGCCAGCAGCTATGGGACAGTCAACTATGGCTACACCTTC. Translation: CASSYGTVNYGYTF.

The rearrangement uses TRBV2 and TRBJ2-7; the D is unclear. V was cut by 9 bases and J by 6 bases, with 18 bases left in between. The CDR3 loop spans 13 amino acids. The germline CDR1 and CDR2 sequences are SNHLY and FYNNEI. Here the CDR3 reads CARASGGDSEQYF. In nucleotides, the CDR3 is TGTGCCAGGGCCTCAGGTGGCGATTCCGAGCAGTACTTC.

The CDR3 DNA reads TGTGCTAGTGGTTCCCAGCAGCTCCATGGCTACACCTTC. Residues: CASGSQQLHGYTF. The chain carries TRBV12-5 and TRBJ1-2; no clear D gene. The CDR3 has 13 amino acids. V gave up 4 bases and J gave up 6 bases, with 12 bases separating them. From germline, CDR1 is LGHNT and CDR2 FRNRAP.

The CDR3 bases are TGTGCCAGCAGCCCGTCAGGGTCGAACACCGGGGAGCTGTTTTTT. Protein: CASSPSGSNTGELFF. The V and J genes are TRBV11-3 and TRBJ2-2; possibly TRBD1 for D (5 bases). V lost 5 bases, J lost 0 bases, and 10 bases lay in between. The CDR3 consists of 15 residues. Germline lookup yields CDR1 SGHNT and CDR2 YENEEA.

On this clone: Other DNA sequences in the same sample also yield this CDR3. The CDR3 DNA reads as TGTGCCAGCTCGCCGGGGAGCACAGATACGCAGTATTTT. Its protein product is CASSPGSTDTQYF. The chain combines TRBV18 with TRBJ2-3, with a tentative D call TRBD2 (5 bases). Germline V gene sequence: CDR1 KGHSH, CDR2 LQKENI. The CDR3 consists of 13 residues. Trimming removed 6 bases from V and 0 bases from J, with 7 bases in between.

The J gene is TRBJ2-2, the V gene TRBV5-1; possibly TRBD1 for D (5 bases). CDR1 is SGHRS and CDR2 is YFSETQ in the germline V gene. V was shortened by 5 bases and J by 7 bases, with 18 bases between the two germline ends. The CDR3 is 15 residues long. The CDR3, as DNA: TGCGCCAGCAGAGTACTCCCGGCTCAGGGCGGGGAGCTGTTTTTT. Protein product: CASRVLPAQGGELFF. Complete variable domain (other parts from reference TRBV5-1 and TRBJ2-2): KAGVTQTPRYLIKTRGQQVTLSCSPISGHRSVSWYQQTPGQGLQFLFEYFSETQRNKGNFPGRFSGRQFSNSRSEMNVSTLELGDSALYLCASRVLPAQGGELFFGEGSRLTVL.

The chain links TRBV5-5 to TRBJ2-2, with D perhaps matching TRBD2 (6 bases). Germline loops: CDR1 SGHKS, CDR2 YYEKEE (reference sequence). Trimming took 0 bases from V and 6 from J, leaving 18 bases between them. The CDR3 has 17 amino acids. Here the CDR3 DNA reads TGTGCCAGCAGCTTGGGGGCGGGGACTGTGAGTCCCGGGGAGCTGTTTTTT. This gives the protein CASSLGAGTVSPGELFF.

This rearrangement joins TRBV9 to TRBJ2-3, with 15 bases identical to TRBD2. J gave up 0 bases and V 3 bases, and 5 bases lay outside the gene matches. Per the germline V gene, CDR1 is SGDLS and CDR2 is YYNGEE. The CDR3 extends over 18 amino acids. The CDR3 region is CASSAGLAGGSSTDTQYF. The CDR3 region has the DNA TGTGCCAGCAGCGCGGGACTAGCGGGAGGTTCGAGCACAGATACGCAGTATTTT.

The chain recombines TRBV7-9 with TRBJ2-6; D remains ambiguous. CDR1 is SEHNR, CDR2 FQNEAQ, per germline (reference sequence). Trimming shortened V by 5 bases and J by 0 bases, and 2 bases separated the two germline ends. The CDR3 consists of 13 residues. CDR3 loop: CASSPSGANVLTF. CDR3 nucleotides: TGTGCCAGCAGCCCCTCTGGGGCCAACGTCCTGACTTTC.

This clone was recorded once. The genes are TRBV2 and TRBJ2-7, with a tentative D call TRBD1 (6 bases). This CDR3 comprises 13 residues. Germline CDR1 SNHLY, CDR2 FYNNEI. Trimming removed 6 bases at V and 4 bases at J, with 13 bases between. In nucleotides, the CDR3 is TGTGCCAGCAGCCTGACAGGAGGATACGAGCAGTACTTC. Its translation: CASSLTGGYEQYF.

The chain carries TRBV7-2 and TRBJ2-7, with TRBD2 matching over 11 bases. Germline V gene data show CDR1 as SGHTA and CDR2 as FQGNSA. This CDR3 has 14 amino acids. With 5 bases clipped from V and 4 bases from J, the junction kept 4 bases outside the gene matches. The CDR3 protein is CASSRPSGRYEQYF. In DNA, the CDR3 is TGTGCCAGCAGCCGACCTAGCGGGAGGTACGAGCAGTACTTC. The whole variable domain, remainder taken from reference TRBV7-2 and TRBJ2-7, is GAGVSQSPSNKVTEKGKDVELRCDPISGHTALYWYRQSLGQGLEFLIYFQGNSAPDKSGLPSDRFSAERTGGSVSTLTIQRTQQEDSAVYLCASSRPSGRYEQYFGPGTRLTVT.

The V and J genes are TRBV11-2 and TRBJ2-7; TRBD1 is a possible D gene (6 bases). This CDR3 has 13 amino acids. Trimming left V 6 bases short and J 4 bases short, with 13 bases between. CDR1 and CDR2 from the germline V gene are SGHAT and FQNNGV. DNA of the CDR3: TGTGCCAGCAGAGGCACAGGGAAATACGAGCAGTACTTC. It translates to CASRGTGKYEQYF.

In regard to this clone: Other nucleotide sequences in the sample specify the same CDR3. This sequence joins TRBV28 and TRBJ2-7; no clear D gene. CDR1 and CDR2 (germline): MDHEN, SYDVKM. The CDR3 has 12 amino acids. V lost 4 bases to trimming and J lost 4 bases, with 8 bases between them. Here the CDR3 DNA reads TGTGCCAGCAGTTCCCCCCCTTACGAGCAGTACTTC. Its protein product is CASSSPPYEQYF.

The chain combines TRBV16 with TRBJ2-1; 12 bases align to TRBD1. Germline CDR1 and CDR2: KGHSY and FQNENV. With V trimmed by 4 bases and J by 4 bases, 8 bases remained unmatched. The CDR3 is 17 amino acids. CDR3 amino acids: CASSLRGQGAMYNEQFF. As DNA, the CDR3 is TGTGCCAGCAGCCTCCGGGGACAGGGGGCAATGTACAATGAGCAGTTCTTC. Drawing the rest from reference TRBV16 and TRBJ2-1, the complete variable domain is GEEVAQTPKHLVRGEGQKAKLYCAPIKGHSYVFWYQQVLKNEFKFLISFQNENVFDETGMPKERFSAKCLPNSPCSLEIQATKLEDSAVYFCASSLRGQGAMYNEQFFGPGTRLTVL.